This T cell receptor beta chain was observed in a study of T cells after yellow fever vaccination. TCRdb redid the calling of the 5' RACE reads with MiXCR, one entry per CDR3 protein. The data contain hundreds of thousands of distinct CDR3 sequences, 9% to 15% of them seen just once; the ten biggest clones take up about 15%. This clonotype turned up a few times. This sequence was found in a man under 40 who received the YFV17D yellow fever vaccine. The sample consisted of PBMCs, taken on the day of the yellow fever booster vaccination.

The DNA of the CDR3 is TGCGCCAGCAGCCAGGGACCCCAAGACAATGAGCAGTTCTTC. Its translation is CASSQGPQDNEQFF. This chain uses TRBV4-1 with TRBJ2-1; D may correspond to TRBD1 or TRBD2 (5 bases each). The germline V gene has CDR1 MGHRA and CDR2 YSYEKL. V lost 3 bases and J lost 5, with 11 bases in between. The CDR3 is 14 residues long.